This TCR beta chain is drawn from a study of CD8 T cells in ankylosing spondylitis. Study-level results: For ankylosing spondylitis blood, a TCR beta motif of 8 or 9 highly homologous variants appeared characteristic. Past research had described some motif variants in reactive arthritis synovial fluid and blood.

Trimming took 5 bases from V and 2 from J, leaving 15 bases between them. Germline V gene sequence: CDR1 SEHNR, CDR2 FQNEAQ (reference sequence). CDR3 length: 15 amino acids. From the 5' RACE reads, TCRdb called clonotypes with MiXCR, one entry per CDR3 protein. The data show about 360,000 distinct CDR3 sequences, 20% to 25% seen once. This clonotype was seen more than once but under ten times. Its cognate antigen is unknown. The receptor was derived from a male donor with ankylosing spondylitis or in good health (not recorded which). The V and J genes are TRBV7-9 and TRBJ2-5; D possibly corresponds to TRBD1 (6 bases). Source material: blood, either unsorted or a sorted T cell fraction (not recorded which). The CDR3 sequence: CASSPLGTKQETQYF. In nucleotides, the CDR3 is TGTGCCAGCAGCCCCCTCGGGACAAAACAAGAGACCCAGTACTTC.